This T cell receptor beta chain was captured by sequencing in a study of control samples from healthy donors and cancer patients (dated by TCRdb to 2020 to 2022). About this clone: Its antigen specificity is not known. No quality values exist for individual bases; no much larger clone is one base distant.

Libraries were prepared through the immunoSEQ multiplex PCR assay. TCRdb limited this immuneACCESS table to in-frame rearrangements with V and J called. A share of clones is missing; checked studies link under half to unresolved V genes, and the rest is unexplained. In this sample the table shows around 190,000 clones, about 92% of which occur a single time. The ten most abundant clones make up just over 1.4% of the sample. V lost 0 bases and J lost 5 bases; the stretch between them is 11 bases long. The germline V gene encodes CDR1 MNHEY and CDR2 SVGEGT. Measured from the cysteine to the phenylalanine, the CDR3 is 15 residues long. Only the CDR3 DNA is retained, 45 bases long and in frame from the first base.

This sequence uses TRBV6-2 or TRBV6-3 and TRBJ1-5, with an unclear D gene assignment. The sample taken for sequencing was blood. This clonotype originated in a man aged 30 to 39 in good health. The CDR3 corresponds to CASSYSPVRDQPQHF. The sequenced DNA is TGTGCCAGCAGTTACTCCCCGGTACGGGATCAGCCCCAGCATTTT.